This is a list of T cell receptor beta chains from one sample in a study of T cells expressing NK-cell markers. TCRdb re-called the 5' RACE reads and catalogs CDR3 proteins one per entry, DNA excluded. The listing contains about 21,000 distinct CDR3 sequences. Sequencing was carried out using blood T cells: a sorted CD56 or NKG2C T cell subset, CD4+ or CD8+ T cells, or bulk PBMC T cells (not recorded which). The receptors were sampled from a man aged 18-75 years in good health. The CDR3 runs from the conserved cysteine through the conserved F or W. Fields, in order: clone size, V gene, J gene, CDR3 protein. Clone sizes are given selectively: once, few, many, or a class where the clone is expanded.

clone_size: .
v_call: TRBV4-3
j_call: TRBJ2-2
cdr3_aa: CASSQIRHNTGELFF

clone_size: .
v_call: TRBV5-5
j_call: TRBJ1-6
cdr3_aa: CASSFQTGTGVPLHF

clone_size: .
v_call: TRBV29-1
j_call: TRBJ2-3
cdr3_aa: CSVDGLAGGLSSPDTQYF

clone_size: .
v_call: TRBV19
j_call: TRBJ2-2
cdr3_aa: CASRAGWGGGELFF

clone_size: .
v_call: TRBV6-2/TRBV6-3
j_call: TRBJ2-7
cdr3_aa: CASSGRTGFVYEQYF

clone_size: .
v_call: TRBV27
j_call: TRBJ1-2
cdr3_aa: CASSLPGQKNGYTF

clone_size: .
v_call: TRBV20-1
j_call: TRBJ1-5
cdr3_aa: CSARRSAYSNQPQHF

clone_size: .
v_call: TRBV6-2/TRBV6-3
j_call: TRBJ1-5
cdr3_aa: CASSYPQGVYSNQPQHF

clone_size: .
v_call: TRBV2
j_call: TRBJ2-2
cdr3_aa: CASSVLGLGTGELFF

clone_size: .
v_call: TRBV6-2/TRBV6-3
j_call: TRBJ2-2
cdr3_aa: CASRRNTGELFF

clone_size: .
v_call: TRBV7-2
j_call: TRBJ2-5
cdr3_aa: CASSYSGGVVTQYF

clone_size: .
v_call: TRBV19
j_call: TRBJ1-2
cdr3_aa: CATQRPNNYGYTF

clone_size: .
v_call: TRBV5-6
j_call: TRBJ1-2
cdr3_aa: CASREGQTYYGYTF

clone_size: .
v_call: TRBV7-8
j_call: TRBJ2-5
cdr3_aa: CASSLLAGVGFETQYF

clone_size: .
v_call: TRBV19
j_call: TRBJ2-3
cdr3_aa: CASSNIGTGRLNTQYF

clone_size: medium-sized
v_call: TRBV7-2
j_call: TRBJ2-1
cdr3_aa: CASSLQGGMDEQFF

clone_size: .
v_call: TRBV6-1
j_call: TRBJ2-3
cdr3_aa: CASNTGLTDTQYF

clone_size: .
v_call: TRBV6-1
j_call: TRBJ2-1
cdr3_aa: CASSDLGGQFYNEQFF

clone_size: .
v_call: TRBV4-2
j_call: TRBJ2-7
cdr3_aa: CASSQDPVSGGLSYEQYF

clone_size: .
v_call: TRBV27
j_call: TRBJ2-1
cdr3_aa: CASSFGLGESSYNEQFF

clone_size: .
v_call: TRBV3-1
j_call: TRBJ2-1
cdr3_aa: CASSSTLLNEQFF

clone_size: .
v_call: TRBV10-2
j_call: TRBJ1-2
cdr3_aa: CASSESRWQGARGYTF

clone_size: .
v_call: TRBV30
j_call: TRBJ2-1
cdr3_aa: CAWSGGSGGAAYNEQFF

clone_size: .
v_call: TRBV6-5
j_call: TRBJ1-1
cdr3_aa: CASSYSTVRGEAFF

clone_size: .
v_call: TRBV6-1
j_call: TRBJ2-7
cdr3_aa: CAGSTFGYEQYF

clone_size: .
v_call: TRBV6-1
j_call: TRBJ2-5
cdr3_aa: CASRQAGHFQETQYF

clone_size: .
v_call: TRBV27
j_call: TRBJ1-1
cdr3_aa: CASSRNRIMNTEAFF

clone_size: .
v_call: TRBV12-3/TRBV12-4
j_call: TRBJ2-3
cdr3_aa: CASSLERGGLNTQYF

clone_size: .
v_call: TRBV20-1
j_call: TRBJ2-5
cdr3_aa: CSARSGTSGYEETQYF

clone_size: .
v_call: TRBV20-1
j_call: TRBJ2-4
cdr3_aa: CSARDYLAKNIQYF

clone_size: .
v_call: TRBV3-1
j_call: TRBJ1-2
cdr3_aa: CASSQDRLGYRYGYTF

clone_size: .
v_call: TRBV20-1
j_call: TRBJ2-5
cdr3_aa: CSASTGAQETQYF

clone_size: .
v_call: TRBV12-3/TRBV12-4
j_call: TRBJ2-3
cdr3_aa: CASRSSSDTDTQYF

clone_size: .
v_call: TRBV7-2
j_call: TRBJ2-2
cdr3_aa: CASSLFPGELFF

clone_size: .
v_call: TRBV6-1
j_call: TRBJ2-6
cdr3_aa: CASTWGGSGANVLTF

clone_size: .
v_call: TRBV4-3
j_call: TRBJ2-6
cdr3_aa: CASSQPAGATGANVLTF

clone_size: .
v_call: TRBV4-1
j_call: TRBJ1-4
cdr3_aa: CASSQGTLSNEKLFF

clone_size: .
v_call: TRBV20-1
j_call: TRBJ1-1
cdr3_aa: CSAPSGTANTEAFF

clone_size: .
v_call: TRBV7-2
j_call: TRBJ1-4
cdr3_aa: CASSLADRGVEKLFF

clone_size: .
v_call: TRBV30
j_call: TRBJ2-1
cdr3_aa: CAWSDGQGLVYNEQFF

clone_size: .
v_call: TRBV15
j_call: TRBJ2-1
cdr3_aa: CATSSRGSPYNEQFF

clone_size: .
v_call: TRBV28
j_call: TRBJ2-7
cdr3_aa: CASSYPSRSTSGTRDNEQYF

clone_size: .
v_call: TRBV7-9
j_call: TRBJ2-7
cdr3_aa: CASSFGDYSYEQYF

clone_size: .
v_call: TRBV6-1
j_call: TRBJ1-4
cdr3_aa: CASSEYAGATNEKLFF

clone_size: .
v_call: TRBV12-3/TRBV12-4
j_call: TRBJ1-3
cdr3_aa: CASTRGAGNTIYF

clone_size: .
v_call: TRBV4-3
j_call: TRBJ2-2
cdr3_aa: CASSQGTDNTGELFF

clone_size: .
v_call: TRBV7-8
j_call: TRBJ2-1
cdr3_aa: CASSPRVGNEQFF

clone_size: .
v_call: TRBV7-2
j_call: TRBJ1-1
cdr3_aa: CASSLQGYTEAFF

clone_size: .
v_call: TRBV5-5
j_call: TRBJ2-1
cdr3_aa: CASSLGLKQFF

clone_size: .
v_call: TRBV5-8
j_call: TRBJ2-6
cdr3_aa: CASSLGTGIGANVLTF

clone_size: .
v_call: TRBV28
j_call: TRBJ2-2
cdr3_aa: CASSTPTGELFF